The 20 T cell receptor beta chains below come from one sample, sequenced in a study of blood T cell repertoires in COVID-19. TCRdb keeps only in-frame clones here, not all; method: immunoSEQ multiplex PCR. The table records 200,000 to 250,000 clones, about 91% of them present only once. The sequenced sample was peripheral blood. Source of these receptors: a man aged 30 to 45 with acute or convalescent COVID-19.

The chain recombines TRBV19 with TRBJ1-3, with D tentatively TRBD1 (6 bases). This CDR3 contains 15 residues. Germline loops: CDR1 LNHDA, CDR2 SQIVND (reference sequence). The V end lost 6 bases, the J end lost 4 bases, and 16 bases lay between the germline ends. CDR3 amino acids: CASSRQASNGNTIYF. The CDR3 coding sequence is TGTGCCAGTAGCCGACAGGCGTCTAACGGAAACACCATATATTTT.

The gene calls are TRBV3-1 (or the pseudogene TRBV3-2) and TRBJ2-7, with D maybe TRBD2 (6 bases). Per germline, CDR1 LGHDT and CDR2 YNNKEL (reference sequence). The CDR3 has 16 residues. V was clipped by 1 base and J by 1 base, with 14 bases between them. This CDR3 is CASSQALRAGSYEQYF. CDR3 nucleotides: TGTGCCAGCAGCCAAGCTTTGCGGGCGGGGTCCTACGAGCAGTACTTC.

V is TRBV2 and J is TRBJ2-7, with a weak D call TRBD2 (5 bases). The CDR3 spans 13 residues. CDR1 and CDR2 (germline): SNHLY, FYNNEI. Trimming cost V 2 bases and J 2 bases, with 7 bases left between them. The CDR3 DNA follows: TGTGCCAGCAGTGAATCCGGGGCCTACGAGCAGTACTTC. It translates to CASSESGAYEQYF.

The CDR3, as DNA: TGTGCCAGCAGCTTGGCTACAGGGGCCAACTATGGCTACACCTTC. This gives the protein CASSLATGANYGYTF. The rearrangement joins TRBV5-5 to TRBJ1-2; 7 bases agree with TRBD1. The V segment lost 0 bases and the J segment 2 bases; nucleotides outside the gene matches: 4. This CDR3 region has 15 residues. Germline CDR1 SGHKS, CDR2 YYEKEE (reference sequence).

The chain joins TRBV11-2 to TRBJ2-2, with D uncertain. CDR3 size: 15 residues. Germline values: CDR1 SGHAT, CDR2 FQNNGV. V was shortened by 5 bases and J by 1 base, with 11 bases between the two germline ends. Here the CDR3 reads CASSPMTLNTGELFF. As DNA, the CDR3 is TGTGCCAGCAGCCCTATGACACTGAACACCGGGGAGCTGTTTTTT.

The rearrangement joins TRBV6-2 or TRBV6-3 to TRBJ2-7; a possible D gene is TRBD1 (6 bases). The V end was cut by 5 bases, the J end by 4 bases, with 9 bases between. There are 12 residues in the CDR3. The germline V gene encodes CDR1 MNHEY and CDR2 SVGEGT. The CDR3 DNA follows: TGTGCCAGCAGTATTCAGGGGTACGAGCAGTACTTC. Translated, it gives CASSIQGYEQYF.

J is TRBJ2-3 and V is TRBV5-1; D is ambiguous. Per germline, CDR1 SGHRS and CDR2 YFSETQ. The V gene lost 4 bases and the J gene lost 2 bases, with 14 bases spanning the gap. The CDR3 has 15 amino acids. The CDR3 DNA reads as TGCGCCAGCAGCACTCAGCCAGGAACCACAGATACGCAGTATTTT. Its translation: CASSTQPGTTDTQYF.

This clone was found once. As DNA, the CDR3 is TGCGCCAGCAGTGCGGATAGCGGTGCAGATACGCAGTATTTT. This sequence encodes CASSADSGADTQYF. The gene calls are TRBV10-1 and TRBJ2-3; tentative D call: TRBD2 (6 bases). Per the germline V gene, CDR1 is WNHNN and CDR2 is SYGVQD (reference sequence). The V gene lost 4 bases and the J gene lost 4 bases, with 12 bases spanning the gap. The CDR3 spans 14 residues.

This rearrangement joins TRBV19 to TRBJ2-7, with 8 bases aligning to TRBD2. The V and J ends lost 5 bases and 3 bases, in that order; junction bases with no gene match: 12. The V gene's germline CDR1 is LNHDA and CDR2 SQIVND (reference sequence). The CDR3 totals 16 residues. The CDR3 DNA is TGTGCCAGTAGTTCATCCTCACTAGCGGCTTACTACGAGCAGTACTTC. Its translation is CASSSSSLAAYYEQYF.

The chain links TRBV2 to TRBJ1-4; weak D call: TRBD1 (5 bases). Germline assignment: CDR1 SNHLY and CDR2 FYNNEI. The CDR3 sequence is 13 residues long. V shed 8 bases and J shed 8 bases, with 15 bases lying between them. CDR3 loop: CASGKGLVEKLFF. The DNA of the CDR3 is TGTGCCAGCGGGAAGGGACTAGTCGAAAAACTGTTTTTT.

J is TRBJ1-1 and V is TRBV28; 7 nucleotides match TRBD1. This CDR3 is built from 18 residues. Germline V CDR1 and CDR2: MDHEN, SYDVKM. The V and J ends lost 10 bases and 3 bases, in that order; junction bases with no gene match: 23. In nucleotides, the CDR3 is TGTGCCACCGACGCAACAGGCCAGGGGGGAAGAAGGTACACTGAAGCTTTCTTT. Encoded protein: CATDATGQGGRRYTEAFF.

The chain carries TRBV18 and TRBJ2-5; 9 bases line up with TRBD1. The germline gives CDR1 KGHSH, CDR2 LQKENI. The CDR3 totals 15 residues. V trimming: 4 bases; J trimming: 1 base; junction bases outside the gene matches: 4. CDR3 nucleotides: TGTGCCAGCTCACGGGACAGGGCATTCCAAGAGACCCAGTACTTC. It encodes CASSRDRAFQETQYF.

The V gene is TRBV28, the J gene TRBJ1-1; 8 bases fit TRBD1. Germline CDR1 reads MDHEN; CDR2 reads SYDVKM. V lost 1 base, J lost 3 bases, and 1 base stayed unmatched. CDR3 length equals 14 residues. The CDR3 sequence is CASSLSDRDTEAFF. The DNA of the CDR3 is TGTGCCAGCAGTTTATCGGACAGGGACACTGAAGCTTTCTTT.

The V and J genes are TRBV7-2 and TRBJ2-4; 9 bases fit TRBD2. The length of the CDR3 is 17 residues. The germline CDR1 and CDR2 sequences are SGHTA and FQGNSA. After removal of 3 bases from V and 2 bases from J, the junction contained 8 bases not matched to a gene. CDR3: CASSLHFSGSTKNIQYF. The DNA for the CDR3 is TGTGCCAGCAGCTTGCACTTTAGCGGGAGTACCAAAAACATTCAGTACTTC. Drawing the rest from reference TRBV7-2 and TRBJ2-4, the complete variable domain is GAGVSQSPSNKVTEKGKDVELRCDPISGHTALYWYRQSLGQGLEFLIYFQGNSAPDKSGLPSDRFSAERTGGSVSTLTIQRTQQEDSAVYLCASSLHFSGSTKNIQYFGAGTRLSVL.

The rearrangement uses TRBV5-1 and TRBJ2-2; no clear D. The CDR3 extends over 13 amino acids. Deletions cut 1 base from V and 5 bases from J, with 6 bases between. Germline values: CDR1 SGHRS, CDR2 YFSETQ. CDR3 sequence (DNA): TGCGCCAGCAGCTTGTTGGAGACCGGGGAGCTGTTTTTT. Translation gives CASSLLETGELFF.

This clone was observed a single time. The V and J genes are TRBV7-6 and TRBJ2-1, with D maybe TRBD2 (5 bases). V shed 3 bases and J shed 7 bases, with 10 bases lying between them. This CDR3 spans 13 amino acids. Per the germline V gene, CDR1 is SGHVS and CDR2 is FNYEAQ. CDR3 sequence: CASSLGVGNEQFF. The DNA for the CDR3 is TGTGCCAGCAGCTTGGGAGTGGGGAATGAGCAGTTCTTC.

The chain uses TRBV4-1 and TRBJ1-2, with 12 bases fitting TRBD1. Germline values: CDR1 MGHRA, CDR2 YSYEKL. The ends lost 0 bases at V and 4 bases at J; junction bases unmatched: 9. The CDR3 runs 18 residues. The CDR3 protein is CASSQDPGTGGAVYGYTF. The CDR3 DNA reads TGCGCCAGCAGCCAAGATCCCGGGACAGGGGGCGCGGTCTATGGCTACACCTTC.

The V gene is TRBV4-1, the J gene TRBJ2-3, with D maybe TRBD2 (6 bases). Germline CDR1 is MGHRA and CDR2 is YSYEKL. This CDR3 region has 17 residues. With 2 bases removed from V and 0 bases from J, the gap between germline ends came to 15 bases. CDR3 nucleotide sequence: TGCGCCAGCAGCCAATGGAGGGACTCCCCTAGCACAGATACGCAGTATTTT. Translating gives CASSQWRDSPSTDTQYF.

The chain uses TRBV4-1 and TRBJ1-2; D gene ambiguous. Trimming pared 0 bases from V and 7 bases from J, leaving 9 bases between. CDR1 is MGHRA and CDR2 is YSYEKL in the germline V gene. There are 13 residues in the CDR3. Here the CDR3 reads CASSQDLGFGYTF. CDR3 nucleotides: TGCGCCAGCAGCCAAGATCTAGGTTTTGGCTACACCTTC.

This rearrangement joins TRBV5-1 to TRBJ2-3; 16 bases are shared with TRBD2. The CDR3 is made up of 17 amino acids. The V segment lost 4 bases and the J segment 2 bases; nucleotides outside the gene matches: 4. Germline lookup yields CDR1 SGHRS and CDR2 YFSETQ. The chain's CDR3 is CASSVGLAGGPTDTQYF. As DNA, the CDR3 is TGCGCCAGCAGCGTGGGACTAGCGGGAGGGCCCACAGATACGCAGTATTTT.